The sequence of this T cell receptor beta chain was determined in a study of neoadjuvant anti-PD-1 for oral cavity cancer (dated by TCRdb to 2020 to 2023). The study in broad terms: Patients mostly received three to four biweekly doses of nivolumab at 3 mg/kg before curative-intent surgical resection. Patients who did not progress were given a fourth nivolumab dose at about day 43 and had definitive surgical resection on days 50-56. Responders were defined as patients with complete response, partial response or stable disease by RECIST 1.1; non-responders were defined as patients with progression. The parent correlative cohort included roughly 12 patients, with a 33% response rate. Study-wide conclusions, independent of this receptor: Larger post-treatment sizes of preexisting intratumoral clones correlated with greater tumor shrinkage, suggesting expansion of preexisting clones contributed to response. The TCR analyses had only a few patients in each response group, and the authors called for validation in larger cohorts. Higher pretreatment blood Treg/Th17 ratios correlated with both higher pretreatment blood TCRbeta clonality and lower post-treatment tumor TCRbeta clonality.

The intended sense of this specimen's time point label: after neoadjuvant nivolumab, at surgical resection. None of the patients had received prior systemic or radiation treatment, and all were newly diagnosed with stage II-IVA oral cavity squamous cell carcinoma. The cohort was composed of patients with HPV-negative, locally advanced oral cavity squamous cell carcinoma. The samples were obtained from a longitudinal correlative study of a single-arm phase II trial testing neoadjuvant nivolumab in oral cavity squamous cell carcinoma. Subject-matched pre- and post-treatment PBMCs and tumors from three responders and three non-responders were subjected to genomic DNA-based TCRbeta sequencing. The Maxwell RSC DNA from Tissue kit was used to isolate genomic DNA from tumor tissue. A note on this clone: The antigen it binds to is not known. Base qualities were left out, and no much larger clone turns up one base away.

Survey sequencing of tumors used two replicates per sample, and the tumor libraries mostly started from approximately 4.8 ug of input genomic DNA. TCRbeta libraries were prepared with the immunoSEQ hsTCRbeta kit according to the manufacturer's instructions. Sequencing of the completed libraries took place using an Illumina NovaSeq 6000 S4 flow cell after they had been pooled to roughly 3.2 nM. On the study's bioinformatics: The immunoSEQ Analyzer handled quality control and preprocessing of the raw data. The analysis was limited to productive rearrangements, and each clonotype was defined by a unique CDR3 amino acid sequence. Repertoire clonality was estimated as the Gini-Simpson index, which was calculated using the R package tcR. Gini indices were compared with Student's t test, and associations with tumor size change were assessed by Pearson correlation. Drawn from immuneACCESS, this table holds only the in-frame rearrangements with V and J called that TCRdb kept. Clones are partly lost; checked studies trace under half to an unresolved V gene and leave the rest unexplained. From that table come the V and J calls and clone size; the DNA was used to work out D and trimming. Counted in this sample were about 15,000 clones; approximately 40% of them appeared once. Jointly, the top ten make up 39% of the sample.

The trim is 1 base for V and 2 bases for J, with a gap of 8 bases between the germline ends. The germline V gene (reference sequence) gives CDR1 as SEHNR and CDR2 as FQNEAQ. The CDR3 measures 14 amino acids from cysteine to phenylalanine. The kept DNA is CDR3 alone, 42 bases in frame from the first base. The V and J genes are TRBV7-9 and TRBJ1-1, with an unclear D gene assignment. The source was tumor tissue, collected after nivolumab (anti-PD-1) treatment. The sequence came from a person aged 40 to 85 with oral cavity squamous cell carcinoma. The base sequence is TGTGCCAGCAGCTTAGAGTTCTATAACACTGAAGCTTTCTTT. Its amino acids are CASSLEFYNTEAFF.